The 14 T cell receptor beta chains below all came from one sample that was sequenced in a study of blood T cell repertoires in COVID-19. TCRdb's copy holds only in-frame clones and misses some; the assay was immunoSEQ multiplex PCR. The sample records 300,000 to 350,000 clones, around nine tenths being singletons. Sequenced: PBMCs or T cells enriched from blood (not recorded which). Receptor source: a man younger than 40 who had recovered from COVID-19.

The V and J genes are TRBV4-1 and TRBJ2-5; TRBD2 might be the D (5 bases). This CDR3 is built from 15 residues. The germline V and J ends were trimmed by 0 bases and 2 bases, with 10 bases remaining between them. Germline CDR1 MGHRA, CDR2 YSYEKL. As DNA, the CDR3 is TGCGCCAGCAGCCAAGAGAGGACTGTTCAAGAGACCCAGTACTTC. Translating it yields CASSQERTVQETQYF.

CDR3 sequence: CASSHPSPDRSYNEQFF. In nucleotides, the CDR3 is TGTGCCAGCAGCCACCCGAGCCCGGACAGGAGTTACAATGAGCAGTTCTTC. V usage is TRBV14 and J usage is TRBJ2-1; 7 nucleotides agree with TRBD1. J gave up 4 bases and V 3 bases, and 12 bases lay outside the gene matches. The CDR3 runs 17 residues. Germline V gives CDR1 SGHDN, CDR2 FVKESK.

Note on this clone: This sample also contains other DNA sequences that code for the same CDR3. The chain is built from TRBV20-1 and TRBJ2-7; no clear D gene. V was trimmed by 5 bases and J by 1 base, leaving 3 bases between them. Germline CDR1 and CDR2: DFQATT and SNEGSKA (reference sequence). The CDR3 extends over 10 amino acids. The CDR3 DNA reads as TGCAGTGCTCTATCCTACGAGCAGTACTTC. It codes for CSALSYEQYF.

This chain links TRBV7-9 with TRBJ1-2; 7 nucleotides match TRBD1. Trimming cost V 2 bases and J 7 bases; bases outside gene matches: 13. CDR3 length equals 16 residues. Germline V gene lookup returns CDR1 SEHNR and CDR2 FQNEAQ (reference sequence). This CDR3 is CASSLLTYRGSGGYTF. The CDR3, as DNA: TGTGCCAGCAGCTTATTAACCTACAGGGGTAGTGGTGGCTACACCTTC.

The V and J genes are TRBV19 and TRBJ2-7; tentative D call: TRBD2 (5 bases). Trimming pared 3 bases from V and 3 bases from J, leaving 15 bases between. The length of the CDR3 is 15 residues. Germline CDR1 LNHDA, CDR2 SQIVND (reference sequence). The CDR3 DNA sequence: TGTGCCAGTAGTATCCTGGGCGGGCTGCGCTACGAGCAGTACTTC. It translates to CASSILGGLRYEQYF.

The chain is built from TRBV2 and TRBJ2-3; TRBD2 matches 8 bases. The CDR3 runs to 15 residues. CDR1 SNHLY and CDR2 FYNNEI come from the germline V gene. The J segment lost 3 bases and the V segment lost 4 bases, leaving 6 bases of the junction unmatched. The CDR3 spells CASSARGGVTDTQYF. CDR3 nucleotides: TGTGCCAGCAGTGCCCGGGGGGGGGTAACAGATACGCAGTATTTT.

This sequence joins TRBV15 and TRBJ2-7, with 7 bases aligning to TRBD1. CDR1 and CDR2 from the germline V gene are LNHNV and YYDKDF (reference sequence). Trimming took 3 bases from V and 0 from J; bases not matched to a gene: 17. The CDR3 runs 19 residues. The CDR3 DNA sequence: TGTGCCACCAGCAGCCCGAACCCCTCTGACAGGGTAAGCTCCTACGAGCAGTACTTC. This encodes CATSSPNPSDRVSSYEQYF.

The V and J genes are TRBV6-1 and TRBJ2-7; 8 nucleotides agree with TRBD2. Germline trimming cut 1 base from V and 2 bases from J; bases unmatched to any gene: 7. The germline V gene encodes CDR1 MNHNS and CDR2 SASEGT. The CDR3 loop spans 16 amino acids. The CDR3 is CASSEGVAGGPYEQYF. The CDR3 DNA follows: TGTGCCAGCAGTGAAGGAGTGGCGGGGGGTCCCTACGAGCAGTACTTC.

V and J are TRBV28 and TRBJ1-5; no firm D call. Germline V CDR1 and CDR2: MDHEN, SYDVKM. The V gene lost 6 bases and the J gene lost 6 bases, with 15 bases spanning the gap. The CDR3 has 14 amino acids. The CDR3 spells CASRLRGSSQPQHF. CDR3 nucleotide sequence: TGTGCCAGCAGACTACGTGGCAGTAGTCAGCCCCAGCATTTT. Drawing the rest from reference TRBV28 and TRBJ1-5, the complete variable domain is DVKVTQSSRYLVKRTGEKVFLECVQDMDHENMFWYRQDPGLGLRLIYFSYDVKMKEKGDIPEGYSVSREKKERFSLILESASTNQTSMYLCASRLRGSSQPQHFGDGTRLSIL.

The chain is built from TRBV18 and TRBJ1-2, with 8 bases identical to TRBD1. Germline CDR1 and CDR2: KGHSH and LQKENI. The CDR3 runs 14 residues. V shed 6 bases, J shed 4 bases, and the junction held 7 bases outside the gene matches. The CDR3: CASSRDRWGYGYTF. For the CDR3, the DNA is TGTGCCAGCTCCAGGGACAGGTGGGGCTATGGCTACACCTTC.

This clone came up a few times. CDR3 coding DNA: TGTGCCAGTAGCGACAGGGGTTCGGATCAGCCCCAGCATTTT. This gives the protein CASSDRGSDQPQHF. The chain joins TRBV19 to TRBJ1-5, with 8 positions matching TRBD1. CDR3 length equals 14 residues. Germline V lookup: CDR1 LNHDA, CDR2 SQIVND (reference sequence). The V and J ends lost 6 bases and 5 bases, in that order; junction bases with no gene match: 6.

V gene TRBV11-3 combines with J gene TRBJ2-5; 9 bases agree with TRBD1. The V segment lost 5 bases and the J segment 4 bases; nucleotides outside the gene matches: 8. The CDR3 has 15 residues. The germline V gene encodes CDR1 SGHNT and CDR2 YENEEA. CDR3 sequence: CASSSRDRVGETQYF. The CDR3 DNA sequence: TGTGCCAGCAGCAGCCGGGACAGGGTGGGAGAGACCCAGTACTTC.

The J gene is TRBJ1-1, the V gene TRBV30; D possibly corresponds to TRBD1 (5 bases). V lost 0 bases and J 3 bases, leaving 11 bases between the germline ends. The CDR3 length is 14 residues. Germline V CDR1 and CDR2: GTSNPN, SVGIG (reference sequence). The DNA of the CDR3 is TGTGCCTGGAGTGTATGGGGGGAAGACACTGAAGCTTTCTTT. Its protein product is CAWSVWGEDTEAFF.

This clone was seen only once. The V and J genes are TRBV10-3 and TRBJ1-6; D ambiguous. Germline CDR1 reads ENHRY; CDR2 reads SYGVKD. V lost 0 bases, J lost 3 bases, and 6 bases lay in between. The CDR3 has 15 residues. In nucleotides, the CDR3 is TGTGCCATCAGTGAGTCGAGGGACTATAATTCACCCCTCCACTTT. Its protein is CAISESRDYNSPLHF.